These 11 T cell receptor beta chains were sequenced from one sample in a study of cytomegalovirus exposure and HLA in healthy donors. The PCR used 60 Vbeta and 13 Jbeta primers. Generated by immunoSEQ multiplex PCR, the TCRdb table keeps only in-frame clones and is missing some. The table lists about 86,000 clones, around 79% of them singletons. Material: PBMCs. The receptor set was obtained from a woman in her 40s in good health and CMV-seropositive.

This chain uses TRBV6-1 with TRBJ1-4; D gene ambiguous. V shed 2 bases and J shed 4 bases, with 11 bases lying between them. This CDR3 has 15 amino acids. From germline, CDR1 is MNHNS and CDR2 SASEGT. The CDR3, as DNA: TGTGCCAGCAGTGAATTGGTTGGACTTAATGAAAAACTGTTTTTT. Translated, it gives CASSELVGLNEKLFF.

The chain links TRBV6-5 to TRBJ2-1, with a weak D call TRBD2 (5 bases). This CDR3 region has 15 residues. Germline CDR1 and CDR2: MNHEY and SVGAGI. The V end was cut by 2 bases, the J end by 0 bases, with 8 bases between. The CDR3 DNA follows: TGTGCCAGCAGTTACACCGGACTCTCCTACAATGAGCAGTTCTTC. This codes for CASSYTGLSYNEQFF.

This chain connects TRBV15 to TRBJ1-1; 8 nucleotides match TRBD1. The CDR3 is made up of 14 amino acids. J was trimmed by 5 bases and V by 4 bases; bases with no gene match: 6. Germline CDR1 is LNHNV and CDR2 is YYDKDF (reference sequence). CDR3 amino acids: CATSMAGGGTEAFF. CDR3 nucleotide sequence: TGTGCCACCAGCATGGCAGGGGGCGGGACTGAAGCTTTCTTT.

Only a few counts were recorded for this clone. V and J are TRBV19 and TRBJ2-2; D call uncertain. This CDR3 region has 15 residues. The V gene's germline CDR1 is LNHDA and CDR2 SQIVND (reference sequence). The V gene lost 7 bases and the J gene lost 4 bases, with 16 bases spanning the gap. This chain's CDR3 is CASTKRSTSTGELFF. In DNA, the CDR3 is TGTGCCAGTACAAAGAGATCCACTTCCACCGGGGAGCTGTTTTTT.

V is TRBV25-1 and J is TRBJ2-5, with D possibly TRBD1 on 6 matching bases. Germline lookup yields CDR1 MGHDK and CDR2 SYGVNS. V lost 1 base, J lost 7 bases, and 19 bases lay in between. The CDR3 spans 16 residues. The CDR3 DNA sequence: TGTGCCAGCAGTGAATCAGGGGTCCTCAGAGGGGGGACCCAGTACTTC. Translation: CASSESGVLRGGTQYF.

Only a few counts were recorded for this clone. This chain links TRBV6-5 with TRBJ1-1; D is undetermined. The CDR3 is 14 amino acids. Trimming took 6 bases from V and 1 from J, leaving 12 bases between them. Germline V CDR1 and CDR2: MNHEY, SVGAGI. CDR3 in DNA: TGTGCCAGCAGGCCAATTGGAGGGAACACTGAAGCTTTCTTT. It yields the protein CASRPIGGNTEAFF.

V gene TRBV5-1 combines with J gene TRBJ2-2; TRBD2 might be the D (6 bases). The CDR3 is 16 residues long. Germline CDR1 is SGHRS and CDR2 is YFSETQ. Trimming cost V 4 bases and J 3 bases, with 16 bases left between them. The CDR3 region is CASSRLLGEDTGELFF. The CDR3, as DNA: TGCGCCAGCAGCCGCCTATTGGGGGAGGACACCGGGGAGCTGTTTTTT. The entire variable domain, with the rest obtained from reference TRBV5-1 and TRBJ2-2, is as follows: KAGVTQTPRYLIKTRGQQVTLSCSPISGHRSVSWYQQTPGQGLQFLFEYFSETQRNKGNFPGRFSGRQFSNSRSEMNVSTLELGDSALYLCASSRLLGEDTGELFFGEGSRLTVL.

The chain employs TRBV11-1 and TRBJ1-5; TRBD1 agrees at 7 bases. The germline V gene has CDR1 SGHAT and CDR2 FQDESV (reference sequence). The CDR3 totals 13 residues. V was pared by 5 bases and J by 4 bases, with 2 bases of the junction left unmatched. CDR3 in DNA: TGTGCCAGCAGCCCGGACAGGAATCAGCCCCAGCATTTT. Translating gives CASSPDRNQPQHF.

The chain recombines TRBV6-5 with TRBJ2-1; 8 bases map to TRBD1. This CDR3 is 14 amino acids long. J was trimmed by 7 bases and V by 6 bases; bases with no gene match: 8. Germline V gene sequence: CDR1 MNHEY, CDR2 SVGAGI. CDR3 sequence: CASRRDRTENEQFF. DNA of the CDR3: TGTGCCAGCAGGAGGGACAGGACCGAGAATGAGCAGTTCTTC.

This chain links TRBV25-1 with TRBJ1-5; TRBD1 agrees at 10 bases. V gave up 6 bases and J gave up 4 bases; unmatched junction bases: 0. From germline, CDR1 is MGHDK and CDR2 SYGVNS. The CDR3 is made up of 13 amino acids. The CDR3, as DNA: TGTGCCAGCAGGGGACAGGGGAATCAGCCCCAGCATTTT. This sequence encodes CASRGQGNQPQHF.

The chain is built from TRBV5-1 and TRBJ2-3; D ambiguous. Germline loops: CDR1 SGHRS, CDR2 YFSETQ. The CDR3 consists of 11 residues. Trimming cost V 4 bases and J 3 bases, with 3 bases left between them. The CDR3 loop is CASSRTDTQYF. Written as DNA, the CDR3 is TGCGCCAGCAGCCGGACAGATACGCAGTATTTT. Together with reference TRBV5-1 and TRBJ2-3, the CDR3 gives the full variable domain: KAGVTQTPRYLIKTRGQQVTLSCSPISGHRSVSWYQQTPGQGLQFLFEYFSETQRNKGNFPGRFSGRQFSNSRSEMNVSTLELGDSALYLCASSRTDTQYFGPGTRLTVL.